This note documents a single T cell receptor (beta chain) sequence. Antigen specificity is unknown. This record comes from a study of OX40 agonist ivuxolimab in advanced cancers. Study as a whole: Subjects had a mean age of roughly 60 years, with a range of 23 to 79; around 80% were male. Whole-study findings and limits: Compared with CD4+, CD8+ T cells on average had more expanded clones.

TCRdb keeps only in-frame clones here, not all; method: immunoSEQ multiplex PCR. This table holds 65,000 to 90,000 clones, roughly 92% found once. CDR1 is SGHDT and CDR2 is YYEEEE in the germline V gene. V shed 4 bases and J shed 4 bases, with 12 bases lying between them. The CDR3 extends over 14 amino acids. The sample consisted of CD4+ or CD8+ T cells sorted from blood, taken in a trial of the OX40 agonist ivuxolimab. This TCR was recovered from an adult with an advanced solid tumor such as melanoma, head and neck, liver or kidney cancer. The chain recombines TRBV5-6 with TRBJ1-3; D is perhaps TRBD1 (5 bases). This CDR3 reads CASSDGTLGNTIYF. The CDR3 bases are TGTGCCAGCAGCGACGGGACGTTAGGAAACACCATATATTTT. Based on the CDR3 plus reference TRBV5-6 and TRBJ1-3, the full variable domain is DAGVTQSPTHLIKTRGQQVTLRCSPKSGHDTVSWYQQALGQGPQFIFQYYEEEERQRGNFPDRFSGHQFPNYSSELNVNALLLGDSALYLCASSDGTLGNTIYFGEGSWLTVV.